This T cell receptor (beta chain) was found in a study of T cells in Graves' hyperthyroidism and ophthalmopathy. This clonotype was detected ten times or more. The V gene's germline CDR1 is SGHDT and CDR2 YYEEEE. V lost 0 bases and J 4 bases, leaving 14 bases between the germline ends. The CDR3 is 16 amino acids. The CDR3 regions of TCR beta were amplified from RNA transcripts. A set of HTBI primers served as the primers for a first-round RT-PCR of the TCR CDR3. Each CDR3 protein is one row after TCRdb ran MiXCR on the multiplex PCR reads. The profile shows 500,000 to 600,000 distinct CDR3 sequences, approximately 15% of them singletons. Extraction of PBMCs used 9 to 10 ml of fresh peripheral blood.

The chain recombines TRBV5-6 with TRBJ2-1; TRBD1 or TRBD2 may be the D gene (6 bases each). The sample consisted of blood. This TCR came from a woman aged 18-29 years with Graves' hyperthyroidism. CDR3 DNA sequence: TGTGCCAGCAGCTTGGCAGGGAAGGGGGGATACAATGAGCAGTTCTTC. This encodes CASSLAGKGGYNEQFF.